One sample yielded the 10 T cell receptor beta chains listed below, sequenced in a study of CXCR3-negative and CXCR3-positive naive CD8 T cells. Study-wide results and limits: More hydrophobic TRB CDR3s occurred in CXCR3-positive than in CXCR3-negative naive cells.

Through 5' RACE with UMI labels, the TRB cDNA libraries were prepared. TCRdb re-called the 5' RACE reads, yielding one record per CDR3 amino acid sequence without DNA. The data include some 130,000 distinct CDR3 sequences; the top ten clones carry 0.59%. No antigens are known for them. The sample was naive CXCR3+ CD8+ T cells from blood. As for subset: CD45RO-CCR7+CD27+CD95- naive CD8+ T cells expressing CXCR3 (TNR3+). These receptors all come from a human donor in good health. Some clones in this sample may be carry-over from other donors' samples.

The CDR3 loop reads CASSQDPRGAYSTDTQYF. The genes are TRBV4-3 and TRBJ2-3; the D gene TCRdb calls, TRBD2, cannot be checked with no DNA. The CDR3 has 18 residues. From germline, CDR1 is LGHNA and CDR2 YSLEER.

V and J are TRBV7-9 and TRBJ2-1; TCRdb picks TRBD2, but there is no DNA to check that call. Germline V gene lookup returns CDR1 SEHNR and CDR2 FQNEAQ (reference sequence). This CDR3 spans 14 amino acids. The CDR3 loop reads CASSLRLGVGEQFF.

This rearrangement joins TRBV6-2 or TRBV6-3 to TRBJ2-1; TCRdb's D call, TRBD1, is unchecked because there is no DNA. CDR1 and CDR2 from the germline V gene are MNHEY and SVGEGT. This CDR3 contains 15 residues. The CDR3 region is CASSPTGGTYNEQFF.

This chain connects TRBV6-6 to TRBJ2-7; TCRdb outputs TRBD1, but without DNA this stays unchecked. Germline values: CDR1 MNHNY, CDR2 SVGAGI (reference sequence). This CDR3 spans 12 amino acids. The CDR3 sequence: CASSYPGDEQYF.

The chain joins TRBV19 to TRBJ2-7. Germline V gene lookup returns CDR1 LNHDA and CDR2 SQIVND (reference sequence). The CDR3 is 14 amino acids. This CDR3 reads CASSTTGLSYEQYF.

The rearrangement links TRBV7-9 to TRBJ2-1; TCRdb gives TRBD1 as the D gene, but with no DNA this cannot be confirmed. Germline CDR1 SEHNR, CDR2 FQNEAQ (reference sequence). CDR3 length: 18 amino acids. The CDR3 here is CASSPRIRGGASYNEQFF.

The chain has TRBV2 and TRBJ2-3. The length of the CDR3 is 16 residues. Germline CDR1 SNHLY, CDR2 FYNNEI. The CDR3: CASSDRGWPRTDTQYF.

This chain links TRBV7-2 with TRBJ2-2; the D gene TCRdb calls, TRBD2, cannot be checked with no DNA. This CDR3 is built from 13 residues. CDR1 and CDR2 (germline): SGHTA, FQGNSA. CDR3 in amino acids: CASSFLLPGELFF.

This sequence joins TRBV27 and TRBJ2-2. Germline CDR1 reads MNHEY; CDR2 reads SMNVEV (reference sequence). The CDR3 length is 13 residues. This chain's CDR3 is CASSPTHTGELFF.

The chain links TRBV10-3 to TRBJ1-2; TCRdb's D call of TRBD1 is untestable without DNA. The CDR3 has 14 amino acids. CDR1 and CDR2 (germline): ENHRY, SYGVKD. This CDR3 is CAILRTGPNYGYTF.